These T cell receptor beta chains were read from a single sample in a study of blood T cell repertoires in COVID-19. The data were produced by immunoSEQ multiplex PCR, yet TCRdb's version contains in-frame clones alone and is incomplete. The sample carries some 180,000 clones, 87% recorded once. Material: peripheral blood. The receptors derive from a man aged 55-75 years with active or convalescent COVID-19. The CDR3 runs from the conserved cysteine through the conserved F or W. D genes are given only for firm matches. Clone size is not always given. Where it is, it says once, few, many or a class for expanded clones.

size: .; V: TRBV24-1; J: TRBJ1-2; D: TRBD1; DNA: TGTGCCACCTCCAGGGGGCGTGGGAATTACTATGGCTACACCTTC; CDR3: CATSRGRGNYYGYTF
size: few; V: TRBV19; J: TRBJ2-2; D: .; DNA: TGTGCCAGTAGTATAGGGGGGACTCGGGAGCTGTTTTTT; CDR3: CASSIGGTRELFF
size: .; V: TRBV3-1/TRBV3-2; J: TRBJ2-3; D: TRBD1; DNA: TGTGCCAGCAGCCTCTCTCGGGACAGGGTATGGGCAGATACGCAGTATTTT; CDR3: CASSLSRDRVWADTQYF
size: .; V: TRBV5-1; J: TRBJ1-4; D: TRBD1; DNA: TGCGCCAGCGGGCGGACCGGGACAGAAAATGAAAAACTGTTTTTT; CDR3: CASGRTGTENEKLFF
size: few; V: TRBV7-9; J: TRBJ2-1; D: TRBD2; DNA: TGTGCCAGCAGCTTACTAGCGGGAGAGAATGAGCAGTTCTTC; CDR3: CASSLLAGENEQFF
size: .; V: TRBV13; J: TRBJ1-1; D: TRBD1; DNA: TGTGCCAGCAGGAGGACAGGGGGAACTGAAGCTTTCTTT; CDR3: CASRRTGGTEAFF
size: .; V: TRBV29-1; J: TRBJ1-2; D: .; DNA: TGCAGCGTCACAAATCTCTATGGCTACACCTTC; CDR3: CSVTNLYGYTF
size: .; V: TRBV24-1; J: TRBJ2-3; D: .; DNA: TGTGCCACCAGTGGTTTCGGGAGACTAGGTCTCACAGATACGCAGTATTTT; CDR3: CATSGFGRLGLTDTQYF
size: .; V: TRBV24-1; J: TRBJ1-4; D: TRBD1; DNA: TGTGCCACCAGTGATCTGGACAGGGGGGAAGTAGGTGAAAAACTGTTTTTT; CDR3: CATSDLDRGEVGEKLFF
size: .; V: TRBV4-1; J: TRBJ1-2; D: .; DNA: TGCGCCAGCAGCCCGTCCCGGAGGACTAACTATGGCTACACCTTC; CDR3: CASSPSRRTNYGYTF
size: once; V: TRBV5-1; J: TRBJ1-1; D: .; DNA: TGCGCCAGCAGCTTGGCCGGCAGGGTAATGAACACTGAAGCTTTCTTT; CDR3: CASSLAGRVMNTEAFF
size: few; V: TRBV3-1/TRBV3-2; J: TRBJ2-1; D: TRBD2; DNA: TGTGCCAGCAGCCGCTCCGGACTAGCGGGGGGGCGGAGTGAGCAGTTCTTC; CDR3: CASSRSGLAGGRSEQFF
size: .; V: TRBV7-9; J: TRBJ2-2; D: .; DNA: TGTGCCAGCAGTCCAAACGCGTACACCGGGGAGCTGTTTTTT; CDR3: CASSPNAYTGELFF
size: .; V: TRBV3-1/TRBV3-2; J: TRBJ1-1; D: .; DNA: TGTGCCAGCAGCCCCGGGGGGAGGGCTGAAGCTTTCTTT; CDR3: CASSPGGRAEAFF
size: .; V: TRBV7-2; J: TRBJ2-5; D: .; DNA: TGTGCCAGCAGCTTAGCGAAGGGAGCGTACCAAGAGACCCAGTACTTC; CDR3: CASSLAKGAYQETQYF
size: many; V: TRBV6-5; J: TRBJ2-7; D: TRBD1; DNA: TGTGCCAGCAGTCCCGCTGGGACAGACTACGAGCAGTACTTC; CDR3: CASSPAGTDYEQYF
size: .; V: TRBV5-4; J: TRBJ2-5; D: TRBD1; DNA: TGTGCCAGCAGCTTGGGGGAAGGACAGGGGGGAGAGACCCAGTACTTC; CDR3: CASSLGEGQGGETQYF
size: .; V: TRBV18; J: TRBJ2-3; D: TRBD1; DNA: TGTGCCAGCTCACCATTTCGGGACAGGGGGTCCACAGATACGCAGTATTTT; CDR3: CASSPFRDRGSTDTQYF
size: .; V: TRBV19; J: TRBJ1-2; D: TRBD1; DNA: TGTGCCAGTAGGACCCATCCCGGGACAGGGGCCCTTAACTATGGCTACACCTTC; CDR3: CASRTHPGTGALNYGYTF
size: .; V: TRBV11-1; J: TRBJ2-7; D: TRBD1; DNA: TGTGCCAGCAGCTTATATGGACAGGCCCGATACGAGCAGTACTTC; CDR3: CASSLYGQARYEQYF
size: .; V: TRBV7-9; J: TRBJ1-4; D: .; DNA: TGTGCCAGCAGCCCCCACATGGGGCGCGGAACTAATGAAAAACTGTTTTTT; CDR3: CASSPHMGRGTNEKLFF
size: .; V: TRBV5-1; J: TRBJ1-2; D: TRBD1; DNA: TGCGCCAGCAGCTTGGCGACAGGGGGAGTCTATGGCTACACCTTC; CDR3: CASSLATGGVYGYTF
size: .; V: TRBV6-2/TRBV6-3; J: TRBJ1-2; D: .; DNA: TGTGCCAGCAGTTACGAGGCCAGGAGGAACTATGGCTACACCTTC; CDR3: CASSYEARRNYGYTF
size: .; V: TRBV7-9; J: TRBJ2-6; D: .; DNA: TGTGCCACTGGTACGGTCCTCGGGGCCAACGTCCTGACTTTC; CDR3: CATGTVLGANVLTF
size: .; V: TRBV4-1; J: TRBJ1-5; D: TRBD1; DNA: TGCGCCAGCAGCCTGGGACAGGGGAACAATCAGCCCCAGCATTTT; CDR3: CASSLGQGNNQPQHF
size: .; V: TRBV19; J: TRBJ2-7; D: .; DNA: TGTGCCAGTAGTATTCGAGGTGCTCCCGGCTCCTACGAGCAGTACTTC; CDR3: CASSIRGAPGSYEQYF
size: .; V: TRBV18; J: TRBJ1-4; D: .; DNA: TGTGCCAGCCCCGGGAAGGACGAAAAACTGTTTTTT; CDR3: CASPGKDEKLFF
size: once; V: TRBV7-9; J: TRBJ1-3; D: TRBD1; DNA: TGTGCCAGCAGCTTAACAGGGGCTGGAAACACCATATATTTT; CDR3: CASSLTGAGNTIYF
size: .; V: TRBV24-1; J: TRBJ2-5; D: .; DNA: TGTGCCACCAGTGACCCCCTAGGGGGGGGGCTAGGGGAGACCCAGTACTTC; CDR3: CATSDPLGGGLGETQYF
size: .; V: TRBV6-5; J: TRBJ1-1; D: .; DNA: TGTGCCAGCAGTTTCTACAGGGAATTACAACCGGAAGCTTTCTTT; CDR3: CASSFYRELQPEAFF
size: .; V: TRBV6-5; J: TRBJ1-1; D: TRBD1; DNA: TGTGCCAGCAGTTACGATAGGACAGGGGGCTTCACTGAAGCTTTCTTT; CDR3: CASSYDRTGGFTEAFF
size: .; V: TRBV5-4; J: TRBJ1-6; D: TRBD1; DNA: TGTGCCAGCAGCTCCCGGACAGGGGGAGTAGGGTCACCCCTCCACTTT; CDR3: CASSSRTGGVGSPLHF
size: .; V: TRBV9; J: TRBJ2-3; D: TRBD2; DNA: TGTGCCAGCAGCGGACTAGCGGGGGGGCGAGATACGCAGTATTTT; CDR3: CASSGLAGGRDTQYF
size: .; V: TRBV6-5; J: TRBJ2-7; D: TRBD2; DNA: TGTGCCAGCAGTTATAGTCGGACTAGCGACGTAGGGCAGTACTTC; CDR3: CASSYSRTSDVGQYF
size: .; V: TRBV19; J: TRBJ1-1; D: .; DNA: TGTGCCAGTAGTATAGACAGGATTACTGAAGCTTTCTTT; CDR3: CASSIDRITEAFF
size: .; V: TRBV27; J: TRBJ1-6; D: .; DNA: TGTGCCAGCAGCCCAGGGATGAATTCACCCCTCCACTTT; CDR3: CASSPGMNSPLHF
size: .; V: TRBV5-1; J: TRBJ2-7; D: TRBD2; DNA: TGCGCCAGCAGCACTGGGACTAGCGGGGGGGCCTACGAGCAGTACTTC; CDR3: CASSTGTSGGAYEQYF
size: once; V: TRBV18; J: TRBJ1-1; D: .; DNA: TGTGCCAGCTCACCGAGTGCGGAGACTGAAGCTTTCTTT; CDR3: CASSPSAETEAFF
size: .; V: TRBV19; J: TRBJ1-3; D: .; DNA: TGTGCCAGTAGTCAATGGACAGATATGCGTGGAAACACCATATATTTT; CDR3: CASSQWTDMRGNTIYF
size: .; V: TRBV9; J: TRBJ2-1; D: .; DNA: TGTGCCAGCAGCTTAAACCCTAGCGATGAGCAGTTCTTC; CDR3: CASSLNPSDEQFF
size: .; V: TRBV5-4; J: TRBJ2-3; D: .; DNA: TGTGCCAGCAGCCCGGCGGGGTACACAGATACGCAGTATTTT; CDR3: CASSPAGYTDTQYF
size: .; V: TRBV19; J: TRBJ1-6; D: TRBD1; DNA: TGTGCCAGTAGCCCGGACAGGGCCGATAATTCACCCCTCCACTTT; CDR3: CASSPDRADNSPLHF
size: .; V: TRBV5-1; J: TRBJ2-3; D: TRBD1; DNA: TGCGCCAGCAGCGAGGACAGGGAGGTAGATACGCAGTATTTT; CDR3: CASSEDREVDTQYF
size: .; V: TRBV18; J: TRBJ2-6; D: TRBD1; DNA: TGTGCCAGCTCACCATTTTTTACAGGACAGGGGATTTCGGGGGCCAACGTCCTGACTTTC; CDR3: CASSPFFTGQGISGANVLTF